These T cell receptor beta chains were read from a single sample in a study of blood T cell repertoires in COVID-19. The repertoire was sequenced with immunoSEQ multiplex PCR; TCRdb's copy has only in-frame clones and lacks some. The sample records tens of thousands of clones, roughly 85% being singletons. The specimen sequenced was peripheral blood. All receptors derive from a human donor in a cohort sampled during active COVID-19. Both conserved end residues are part of each CDR3. Fields, in order: clone size, V gene, J gene, CDR3 protein. Part of the rows lack a size; the others show once, few, many or a class for expanded clones.

>.|TRBV5-1|TRBJ2-7
CASSLGGGRAYEQYF
>few|TRBV4-2|TRBJ2-1
CASSQSTSLNSYNEQFF
>.|TRBV9|TRBJ2-3
CASSGDSGDLPTDTQYF
>.|TRBV5-4|TRBJ1-4
CASSATGATNEKLFF
>.|TRBV11-2|TRBJ2-5
CASSPRGGSKTQYF
>.|TRBV19|TRBJ1-2
CASSSRTTLYGYTF
>.|TRBV6-5|TRBJ1-1
CASSSRGTTEAFF
>few|TRBV3-1/TRBV3-2|TRBJ2-7
CASSPTRTSGGYEQYF
>.|TRBV7-9|TRBJ1-3
CASIGRGTGLGNTIYF
>.|TRBV27|TRBJ2-4
CASSFGTGKTKNIQYF
>.|TRBV24-1|TRBJ2-5
CATSETGQGFIETQYF
>many|TRBV14|TRBJ1-3
CASSRQVSGNTIYF
>.|TRBV27|TRBJ2-2
CARKGEGVNTGELFF
>.|TRBV4-1|TRBJ2-5
CASSQAGGGQETQYF
>.|TRBV15|TRBJ2-3
CATSLRGDTQYF
>.|TRBV6-1|TRBJ2-2
CASSEQPGTGHTGELFF
>.|TRBV2|TRBJ2-7
CASRDTGLREQYF
>.|TRBV2|TRBJ2-3
CASRGGTASTDTQYF
>.|TRBV5-1|TRBJ1-2
CASCEEPGQGAHGYTF
>.|TRBV4-3|TRBJ2-1
CASSQEFGQGPFF
>.|TRBV7-9|TRBJ2-1
CASSFGRDSIYNEQFF
>.|TRBV7-6|TRBJ2-1
CASSQNTGNYNEQFF
>few|TRBV4-2|TRBJ1-5
CASSQAAGGADQPQHF
>.|TRBV7-2|TRBJ1-6
CASSIPGTDNSPLHF
>.|TRBV10-3|TRBJ2-1
CAISEYRDNEQFF
>.|TRBV9|TRBJ1-6
CASSPRQGSSPLHF
>.|TRBV24-1|TRBJ2-5
CATAGTEKGTQYF
>.|TRBV2|TRBJ1-3
CASSYQGSGNTIYF
>.|TRBV9|TRBJ2-2
CASRPGTGTGELFF
>.|TRBV5-1|TRBJ2-2
CASSSGTDNTGELFF
>.|TRBV7-8|TRBJ2-3
CASSLQARGRTDTQYF
>once|TRBV7-6|TRBJ1-4
CASSLGTGVEKLFF
>.|TRBV11-2|TRBJ2-7
CASSERGGAYEQYF
>.|TRBV7-2|TRBJ2-7
CASSLSWTSGGYEQYF
>.|TRBV2|TRBJ1-6
CASMPRTGGNSPLHF
>few|TRBV5-6|TRBJ1-2
CASSLPGGYGYTF
>.|TRBV5-6|TRBJ1-2
CASSWPVGAQSYTF
>.|TRBV7-2|TRBJ1-1
CASRTQGDTEAFF
>.|TRBV24-1|TRBJ2-2
CATSDLNPGVGTGELFF
>few|TRBV24-1|TRBJ2-3
CATTPRLADSTDTQYF
>.|TRBV7-2|TRBJ1-2
CASSLGGGYTF
>.|TRBV5-6|TRBJ2-3
CASSATGGLDTQYF
>.|TRBV7-9|TRBJ2-2
CASSQDTFTGELFF
>.|TRBV11-2|TRBJ1-2
CASSFEGKGLYGYTF
>.|TRBV18|TRBJ2-1
CASSPLEGGYNEQFF